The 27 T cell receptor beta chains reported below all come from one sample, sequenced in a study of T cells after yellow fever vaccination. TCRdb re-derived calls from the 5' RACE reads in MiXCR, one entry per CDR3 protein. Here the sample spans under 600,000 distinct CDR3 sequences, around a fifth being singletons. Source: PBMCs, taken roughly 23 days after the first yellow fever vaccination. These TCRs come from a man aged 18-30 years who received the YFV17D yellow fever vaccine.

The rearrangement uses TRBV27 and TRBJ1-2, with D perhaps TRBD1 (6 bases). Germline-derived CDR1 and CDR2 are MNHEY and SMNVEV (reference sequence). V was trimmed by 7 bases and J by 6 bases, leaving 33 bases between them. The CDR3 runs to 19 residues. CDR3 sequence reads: CASTLTSRGINVGWNGYTF. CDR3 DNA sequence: TGTGCCAGCACCCTAACTTCCAGGGGTATCAATGTGGGCTGGAATGGCTACACCTTC.

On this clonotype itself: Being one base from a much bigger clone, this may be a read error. The CDR3 here is CASRLAGGGGGFNQPQHF. CDR3 coding DNA: TGTGCCAGCCGCTTAGCAGGGGGGGGCGGGGGCTTCAATCAGCCCCAGCATTTT. J is TRBJ1-5 and V is TRBV7-2, with TRBD1 identical over 7 bases. The CDR3 runs to 18 residues. CDR1 SGHTA and CDR2 FQGNSA come from the germline V gene.

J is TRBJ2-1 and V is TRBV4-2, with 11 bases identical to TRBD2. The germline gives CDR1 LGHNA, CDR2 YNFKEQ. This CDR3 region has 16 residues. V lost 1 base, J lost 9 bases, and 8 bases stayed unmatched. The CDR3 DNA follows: TGTGCCAGCAGCCAAGGAAGTCGGACTAGCGGGTCTGAGCAGTTCTTC. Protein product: CASSQGSRTSGSEQFF.

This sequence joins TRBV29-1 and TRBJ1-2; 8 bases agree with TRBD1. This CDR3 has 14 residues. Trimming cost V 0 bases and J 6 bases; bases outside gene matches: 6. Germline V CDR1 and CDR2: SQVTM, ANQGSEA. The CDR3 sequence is CSVEDRRRGHGYTF. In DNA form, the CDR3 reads TGCAGCGTTGAAGATCGGCGCAGGGGGCATGGCTACACCTTC.

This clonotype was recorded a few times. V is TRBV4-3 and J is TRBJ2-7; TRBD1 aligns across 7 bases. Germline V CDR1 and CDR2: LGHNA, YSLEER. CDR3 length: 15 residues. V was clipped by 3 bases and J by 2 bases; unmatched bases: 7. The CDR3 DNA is TGCGCCAGCAGCCAGGGCCGGGACAGACCCTACGAGCAGTACTTC. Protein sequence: CASSQGRDRPYEQYF.

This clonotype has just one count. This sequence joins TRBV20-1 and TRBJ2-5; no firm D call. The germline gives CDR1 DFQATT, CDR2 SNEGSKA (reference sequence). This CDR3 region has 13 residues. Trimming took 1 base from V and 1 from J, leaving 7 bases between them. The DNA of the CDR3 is TGCAGTGCTAGAGTGCCGCTCCAAGAGACCCAGTACTTC. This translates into CSARVPLQETQYF.

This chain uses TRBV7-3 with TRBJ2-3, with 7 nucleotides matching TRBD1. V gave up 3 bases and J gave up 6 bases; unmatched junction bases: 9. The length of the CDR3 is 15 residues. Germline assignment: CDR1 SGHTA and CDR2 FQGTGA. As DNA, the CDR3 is TGTGCCAGCAGCTTTACAGGGGCGCCCACGGATACGCAGTATTTT. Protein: CASSFTGAPTDTQYF. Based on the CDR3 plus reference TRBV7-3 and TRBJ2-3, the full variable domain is GAGVSQTPSNKVTEKGKYVELRCDPISGHTALYWYRQSLGQGPEFLIYFQGTGAADDSGLPNDRFFAVRPEGSVSTLKIQRTERGDSAVYLCASSFTGAPTDTQYFGPGTRLTVL.

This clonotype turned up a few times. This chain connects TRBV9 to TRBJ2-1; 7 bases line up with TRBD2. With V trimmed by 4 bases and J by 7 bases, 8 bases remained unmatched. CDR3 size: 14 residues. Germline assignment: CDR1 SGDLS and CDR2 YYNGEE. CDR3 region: CASSTSGGGNEQFF. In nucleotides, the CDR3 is TGTGCCAGCAGCACCTCGGGGGGAGGAAATGAGCAGTTCTTC.

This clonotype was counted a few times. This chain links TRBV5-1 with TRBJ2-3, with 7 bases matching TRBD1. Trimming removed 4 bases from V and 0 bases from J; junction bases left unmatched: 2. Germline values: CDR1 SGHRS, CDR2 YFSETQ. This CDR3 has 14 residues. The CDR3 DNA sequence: TGCGCCAGCAGCGACAGGGTTAGCACAGATACGCAGTATTTT. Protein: CASSDRVSTDTQYF. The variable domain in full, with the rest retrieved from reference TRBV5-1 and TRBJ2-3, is KAGVTQTPRYLIKTRGQQVTLSCSPISGHRSVSWYQQTPGQGLQFLFEYFSETQRNKGNFPGRFSGRQFSNSRSEMNVSTLELGDSALYLCASSDRVSTDTQYFGPGTRLTVL.

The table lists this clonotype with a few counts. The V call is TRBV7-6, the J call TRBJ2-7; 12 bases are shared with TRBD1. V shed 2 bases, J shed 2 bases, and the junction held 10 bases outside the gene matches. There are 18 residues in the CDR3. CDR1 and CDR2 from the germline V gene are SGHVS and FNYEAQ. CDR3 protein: CASSLPGQGARGTYEQYF. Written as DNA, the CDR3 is TGTGCCAGCAGCTTACCGGGACAGGGGGCTCGTGGCACCTACGAGCAGTACTTC.

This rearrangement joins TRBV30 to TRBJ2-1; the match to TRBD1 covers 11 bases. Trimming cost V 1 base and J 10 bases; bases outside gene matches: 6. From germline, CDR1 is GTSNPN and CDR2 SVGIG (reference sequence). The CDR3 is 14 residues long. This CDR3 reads CAWSAGTGGYEQFF. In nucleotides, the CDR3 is TGTGCCTGGAGTGCCGGGACAGGGGGATACGAGCAGTTCTTC.

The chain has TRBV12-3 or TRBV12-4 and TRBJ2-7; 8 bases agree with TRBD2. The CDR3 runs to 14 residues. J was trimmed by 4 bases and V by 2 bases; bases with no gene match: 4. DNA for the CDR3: TGTGCCAGCAGTTTATTCGGGGGGGGGTACGAGCAGTACTTC. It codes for CASSLFGGGYEQYF.

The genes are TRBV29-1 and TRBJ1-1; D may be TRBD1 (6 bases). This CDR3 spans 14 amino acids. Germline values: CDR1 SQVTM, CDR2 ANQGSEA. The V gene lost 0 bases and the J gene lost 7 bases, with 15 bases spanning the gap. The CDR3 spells CSVEEKGRGVEAFF. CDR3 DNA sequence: TGCAGCGTTGAAGAGAAGGGCAGGGGTGTTGAAGCTTTCTTT.

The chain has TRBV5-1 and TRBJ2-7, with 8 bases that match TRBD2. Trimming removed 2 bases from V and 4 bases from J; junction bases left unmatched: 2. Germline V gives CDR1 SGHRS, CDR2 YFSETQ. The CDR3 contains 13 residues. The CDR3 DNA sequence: TGCGCCAGCAGCTTACTAGCGGCTTACGAGCAGTACTTC. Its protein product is CASSLLAAYEQYF.

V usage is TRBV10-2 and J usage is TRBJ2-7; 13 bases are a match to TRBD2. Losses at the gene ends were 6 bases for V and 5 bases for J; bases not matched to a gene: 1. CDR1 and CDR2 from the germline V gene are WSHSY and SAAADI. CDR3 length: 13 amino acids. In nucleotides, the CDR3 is TGCGCCAGCAGACTAGCGGGGGGGGACGAGCAGTACTTC. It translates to CASRLAGGDEQYF.

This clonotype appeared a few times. Written as DNA, the CDR3 is TGCGCCAGCAGCCAAGGGGATAACCTCTATGGCTACACCTTC. Translated: CASSQGDNLYGYTF. This sequence joins TRBV4-3 and TRBJ1-2; no clear D gene. Trimming stripped 1 base from V and 4 bases from J, with 10 bases between. The germline V gene encodes CDR1 LGHNA and CDR2 YSLEER. CDR3 length: 14 residues.

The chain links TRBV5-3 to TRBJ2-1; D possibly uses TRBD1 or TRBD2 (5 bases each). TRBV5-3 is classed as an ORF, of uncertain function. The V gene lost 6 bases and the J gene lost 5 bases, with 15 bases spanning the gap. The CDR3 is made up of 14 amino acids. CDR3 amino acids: CARNPGTEHNEQFF. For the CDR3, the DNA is TGTGCCAGAAACCCCGGGACCGAGCACAATGAGCAGTTCTTC.

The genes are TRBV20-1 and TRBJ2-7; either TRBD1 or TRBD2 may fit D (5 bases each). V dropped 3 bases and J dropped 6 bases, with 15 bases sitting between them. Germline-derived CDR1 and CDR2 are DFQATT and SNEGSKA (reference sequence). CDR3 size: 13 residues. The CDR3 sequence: CSASTVGTGEQYV. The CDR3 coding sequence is TGCAGTGCTAGTACTGTGGGGACCGGCGAGCAGTACGTC.

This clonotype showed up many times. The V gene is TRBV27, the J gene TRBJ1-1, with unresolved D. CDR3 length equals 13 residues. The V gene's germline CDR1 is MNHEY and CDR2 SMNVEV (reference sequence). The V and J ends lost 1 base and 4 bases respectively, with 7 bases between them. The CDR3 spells CASSLFDTTEAFF. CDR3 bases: TGTGCCAGCAGTTTATTCGACACCACTGAAGCTTTCTTT.

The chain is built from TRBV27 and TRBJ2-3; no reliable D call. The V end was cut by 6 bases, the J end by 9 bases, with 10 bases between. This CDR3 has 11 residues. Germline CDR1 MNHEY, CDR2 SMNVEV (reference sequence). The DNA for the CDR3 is TGTGCCAGCAGCGTAACCGGGACGCAGTATTTT. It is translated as CASSVTGTQYF.

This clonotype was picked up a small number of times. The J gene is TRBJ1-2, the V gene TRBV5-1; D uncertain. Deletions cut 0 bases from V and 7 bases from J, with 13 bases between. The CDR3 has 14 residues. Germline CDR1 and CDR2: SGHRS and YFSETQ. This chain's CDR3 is CASSLGGETGGYTF. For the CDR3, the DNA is TGCGCCAGCAGCTTGGGCGGGGAGACGGGTGGCTACACCTTC.

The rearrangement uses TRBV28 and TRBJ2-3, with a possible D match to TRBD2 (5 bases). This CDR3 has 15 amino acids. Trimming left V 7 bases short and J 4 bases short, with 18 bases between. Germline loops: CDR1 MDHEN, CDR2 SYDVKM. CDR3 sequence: CASKLASQVADTQYF. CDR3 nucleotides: TGTGCCAGCAAGTTGGCTAGCCAAGTTGCAGATACGCAGTATTTT.

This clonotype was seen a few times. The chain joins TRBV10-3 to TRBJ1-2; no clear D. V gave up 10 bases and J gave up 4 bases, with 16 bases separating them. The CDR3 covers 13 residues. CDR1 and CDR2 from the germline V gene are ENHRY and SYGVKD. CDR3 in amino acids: CATLWSSGYGYTF. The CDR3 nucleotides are TGTGCCACCCTATGGAGCTCGGGCTATGGCTACACCTTC.

In nucleotides, the CDR3 is TGTGCCAGCAGCACACGACAGGCCGACCTTAGGGACACGCAGTATTTT. This gives the protein CASSTRQADLRDTQYF. The chain carries TRBV7-9 and TRBJ2-3; possibly TRBD1 for D (6 bases). The CDR3 is 16 residues long. V shed 5 bases and J shed 9 bases, with 24 bases lying between them. Germline CDR1 reads SEHNR; CDR2 reads FQNEAQ (reference sequence).

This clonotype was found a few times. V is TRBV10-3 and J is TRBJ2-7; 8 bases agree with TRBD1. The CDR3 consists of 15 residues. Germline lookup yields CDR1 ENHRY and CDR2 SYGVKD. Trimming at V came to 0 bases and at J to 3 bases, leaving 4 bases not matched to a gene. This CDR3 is CAISESGGQGYEQYF. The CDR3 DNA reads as TGTGCCATCAGTGAGTCGGGCGGACAGGGCTACGAGCAGTACTTC.

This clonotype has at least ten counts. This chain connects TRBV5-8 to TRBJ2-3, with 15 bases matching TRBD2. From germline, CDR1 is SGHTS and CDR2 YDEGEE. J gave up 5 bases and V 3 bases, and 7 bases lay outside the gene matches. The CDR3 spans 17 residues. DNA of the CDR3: TGTGCCAGCAGCTCGGGACTAGCGGGGGGTTGGGGAGATACGCAGTATTTT. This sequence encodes CASSSGLAGGWGDTQYF.

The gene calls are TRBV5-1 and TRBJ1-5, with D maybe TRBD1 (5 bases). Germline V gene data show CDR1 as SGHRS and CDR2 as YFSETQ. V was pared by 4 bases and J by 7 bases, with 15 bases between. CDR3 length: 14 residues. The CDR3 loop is CASSPGLREQPQHF. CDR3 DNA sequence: TGCGCCAGCAGCCCTGGTCTCAGGGAGCAGCCCCAGCATTTT.